This T cell receptor beta chain was observed in a study of T-cell reconstitution after alpha-beta-depleted transplantation in children. This clonotype was detected ten times or more. Preparation of the TCRbeta library involved a method that used unique molecular identifiers. TCRdb passed the PCR reads through MiXCR, listing each CDR3 protein once. The table includes 600,000 to 700,000 distinct CDR3 sequences, around a sixth detected once. Looked up from germline, CDR1 is DFQATT and CDR2 is SNEGSKA (reference sequence). The V gene lost 0 bases and the J gene lost 5 bases, with 16 bases spanning the gap. The CDR3 spans 15 residues.

The sequences come from PBMCs from the stem cell graft donor, collected from the stem cell graft. The chain uses TRBV20-1 and TRBJ2-5; possible D gene TRBD2, 6 bases. The receptor comes from a human donor who donated a stem cell graft to a child with acute myeloid leukemia. CDR3 protein: CSARDHRRADETQYF. CDR3 coding DNA: TGCAGTGCTAGAGATCACCGGAGGGCCGATGAGACCCAGTACTTC.